This T cell receptor (beta chain) derives from a study of PD-1 blockade in classical Hodgkin lymphoma. The data were produced by immunoSEQ multiplex PCR, yet TCRdb's version contains in-frame clones alone and is incomplete. The sample includes 45,000 to 65,000 clones, approximately 70% of them seen just once. Study observations and caveats: What drove the repertoire differences, possibly disease activity or prior therapy, has not been defined. In CD4+ cells, TCR diversity went up significantly by C4D1, but in CD8+ cells it did not. For complete responders, baseline diversity was comparable to that of newly diagnosed patients. Those patients who began receiving nivolumab less than 1 year after ASCT had lower diversity, and they were excluded.

The junction had 10 bases not matched to a gene; V was cut back by 1 base and J by 4 bases. Per germline, CDR1 MGHRA and CDR2 YSYEKL. This CDR3 spans 17 amino acids. This clone occurred once. Antigen unknown. Each of the patients experienced relapse following autologous stem cell transplantation, and their brentuximab vedotin exposure differed. The sample was peripheral blood mononuclear cells (PBMCs), taken before the second cycle of nivolumab. The gene calls are TRBV4-1 and TRBJ2-3; TRBD2 aligns across 8 bases. The sequence was obtained from a human donor with classical Hodgkin lymphoma. CDR3 region: CASSQAMSGSDSDTQYF. CDR3 coding DNA: TGCGCCAGCAGCCAAGCTATGAGCGGGAGTGACTCAGATACGCAGTATTTT.